This TCR beta chain came from a study of CD8 T cells in Susac syndrome. Study conclusions and caveats: The study conceded that its TCR sequencing and HLA analysis involved relatively few individuals.

Sequencing of TCR beta was performed on blood CD8+ and CD4+ T cells. An input of about 0.5 to 1 ug of RNA was subjected to reverse transcription using random hexamers. Amplification of the TCR beta CDR3 was carried out by immunoSEQ multiplex PCR, which spanned a total of 54 Vbeta and 13 Jbeta segments. From the immunoSEQ multiplex PCR reads, TCRdb called clonotypes with MiXCR, one entry per CDR3 protein. This sample yields about 66,000 distinct CDR3 sequences, of which 85% to 95% are seen a single time; about 0.6% belongs to the top ten. Turning to this clonotype: The antigen remains undetermined.

The clonotype originates from a human donor with multiple sclerosis. Sample: CD8+ T cells from PBMCs.

The CDR3 nucleotides read TGCGCCAGCAGGCTAGGGGGAAGTTCCTACGAGCAGTACTTC. This codes for CASRLGGSSYEQYF. The genes are TRBV5-1 and TRBJ2-7; D may be TRBD1 (6 bases). The CDR3 has 14 residues. Deletions cut 5 bases from V and 1 base from J, with 13 bases between. Germline V lookup: CDR1 SGHRS, CDR2 YFSETQ.